The 14 T cell receptor beta chains presented below share a single source sample, sequenced in a study of blood T cells in healthy people across ages. With a J-beta primer mix and a sample-barcoded 5' primer, a second PCR ran about 6 to 11 cycles. TCRdb fed the 5' RACE reads into MiXCR, producing one record per CDR3 protein. The table includes over 950,000 distinct CDR3 sequences, roughly 51% detected once. The material sequenced was blood. All receptors come from a woman aged 55-69 years in good health.

This chain joins TRBV6-1 and TRBJ2-7; no reliable D call. The DNA end lines up better with TRBJ2-4; the J call may be wrong. This CDR3 comprises 14 residues. The germline V gene encodes CDR1 MNHNS and CDR2 SASEGT. The CDR3 reads CASLDRAGKNIQYF. CDR3 sequence (DNA): TGTGCCAGTCTGGATAGGGCTGGCAAAAACATTCAGTACTTC.

The CDR3 nucleotides are TGTGCCAGCAGTTACGGCGGGAGGGCCCACGAGCAGTACTTC. Its translation: CASSYGGRAHEQYF. The chain links TRBV6-2 or TRBV6-3 to TRBJ2-7, with 9 bases fitting TRBD2. This CDR3 has 14 residues. J was trimmed by 5 bases and V by 2 bases; bases with no gene match: 4. The germline V gene has CDR1 MNHEY and CDR2 SVGEGT.

The chain couples TRBV7-2 to TRBJ2-7; 13 bases are a match to TRBD2. Germline CDR1 is SGHTA and CDR2 is FQGNSA. Unmatched junction bases numbered 15, after V lost 5 bases and J lost 2 bases. The CDR3 length is 19 residues. The CDR3 nucleotides are TGTGCCAGCAGCCGCTTAGTGCCCCCACTAGCGGGGGGGACCTACGAGCAGTACTTC. The encoded protein is CASSRLVPPLAGGTYEQYF.

Only a few counts were recorded for this clonotype. V gene TRBV18 combines with J gene TRBJ2-7; TRBD1 aligns across 7 bases. V was clipped by 0 bases and J by 0 bases; unmatched bases: 2. Germline CDR1 is KGHSH and CDR2 is LQKENI. The CDR3 has 15 amino acids. CDR3 sequence reads: CASSPPAGGSYEQYF. CDR3 DNA sequence: TGTGCCAGCTCACCACCCGCAGGGGGCTCCTACGAGCAGTACTTC. Full variable domain (rest looked up from reference TRBV18 and TRBJ2-7): NAGVMQNPRHLVRRRGQEARLRCSPMKGHSHVYWYRQLPEEGLKFMVYLQKENIIDESGMPKERFSAEFPKEGPSILRIQQVVRGDSAAYFCASSPPAGGSYEQYFGPGTRLTVT.

This rearrangement joins TRBV7-9 to TRBJ1-5; no clear D gene. The germline V gene has CDR1 SEHNR and CDR2 FQNEAQ (reference sequence). This CDR3 has 15 residues. Trimming took off 5 bases at V and 1 base at J, with 12 bases between the two ends. This chain's CDR3 is CASSSAGWSNQPQHF. Written as DNA, the CDR3 is TGTGCCAGCAGCAGCGCGGGATGGAGCAATCAGCCCCAGCATTTT. Variable domain in full (rest from reference TRBV7-9 and TRBJ1-5): DTGVSQNPRHKITKRGQNVTFRCDPISEHNRLYWYRQTLGQGPEFLTYFQNEAQLEKSRLLSDRFSAERPKGSFSTLEIQRTEQGDSAMYLCASSSAGWSNQPQHFGDGTRLSIL.

This chain uses TRBV20-1 with TRBJ2-5; 11 bases are shared with TRBD2. Losses at the gene ends were 6 bases for V and 4 bases for J; bases not matched to a gene: 16. CDR1 is DFQATT and CDR2 is SNEGSKA in the germline V gene (reference sequence). The CDR3 runs 17 residues. The CDR3 loop is CSAQPVVAGGTGETQYF. In nucleotides, the CDR3 is TGCAGTGCCCAGCCTGTGGTAGCGGGAGGGACGGGAGAGACCCAGTACTTC.

The chain employs TRBV5-6 and TRBJ2-7, with 9 bases fitting TRBD1. CDR1 SGHDT and CDR2 YYEEEE come from the germline V gene. The CDR3 is 14 residues long. V was clipped by 3 bases and J by 5 bases; unmatched bases: 6. This CDR3 is CASSYGTGFNEQYF. CDR3 nucleotide sequence: TGTGCCAGCAGCTACGGGACAGGGTTCAACGAGCAGTACTTC.

This clonotype was counted only a few times. The chain has TRBV5-1 and TRBJ2-3, with D unresolved. Germline V gene sequence: CDR1 SGHRS, CDR2 YFSETQ. The CDR3 totals 15 residues. V gave up 0 bases and J gave up 4 bases, with 12 bases separating them. Here the CDR3 reads CASSLDKTGPDTQYF. The CDR3 DNA sequence: TGCGCCAGCAGCTTGGATAAGACGGGCCCAGATACGCAGTATTTT.

V usage is TRBV18 and J usage is TRBJ1-5; 8 bases agree with TRBD1. Unmatched junction bases numbered 17, after V lost 3 bases and J lost 10 bases. CDR3 length: 17 residues. From germline, CDR1 is KGHSH and CDR2 LQKENI. The CDR3 here is CASSPTTGQGKLVPQHF. CDR3 sequence (DNA): TGTGCCAGCTCACCTACCACCGGACAGGGAAAGCTGGTTCCCCAGCATTTT.

The rearrangement links TRBV6-5 to TRBJ2-5; the D gene is possibly TRBD1 (6 bases). The germline V and J ends were trimmed by 2 bases and 2 bases, with 12 bases remaining between them. CDR3 length: 15 residues. Germline lookup yields CDR1 MNHEY and CDR2 SVGAGI. The CDR3 nucleotides read TGTGCCAGCAGTTACGGCGGCCAGGGGCAAGAGACCCAGTACTTC. Its protein product is CASSYGGQGQETQYF.

The chain carries TRBV30 and TRBJ2-5, with 7 bases aligning to TRBD2. TRBJ2-7 matches the DNA end more closely, so the J call is doubtful. The length of the CDR3 is 14 residues. Looked up from germline, CDR1 is GTSNPN and CDR2 is SVGIG (reference sequence). CDR3 nucleotides: TGTGCCTGGAGTGTGGGGGGAGGGTTCAACGAGCAGTACTTC. Amino acids: CAWSVGGGFNEQYF.

The chain couples TRBV6-5 to TRBJ1-1; 8 nucleotides align to TRBD1. With 6 bases clipped from V and 4 bases from J, the junction kept 4 bases outside the gene matches. This CDR3 is built from 13 residues. Germline V gene lookup returns CDR1 MNHEY and CDR2 SVGAGI. CDR3 DNA: TGTGCCAGCAGCAGGGGGCTGGGCACTGAAGCTTTCTTT. Amino acids: CASSRGLGTEAFF.

The chain is built from TRBV4-3 and TRBJ2-7, with TRBD2 matching 10 bases. The CDR3 is 15 residues long. J lost 4 bases, V lost 4 bases, and 7 bases had no gene match. Germline-derived CDR1 and CDR2 are LGHNA and YSLEER. The CDR3 bases are TGCGCCAGCAGCCCCGTAGCGGGAGGAGCGTACGAGCAGTACTTC. It encodes CASSPVAGGAYEQYF.

This clonotype was picked up many times. This chain connects TRBV27 to TRBJ2-7; D unresolved. Trimming shortened V by 2 bases and J by 2 bases, and 7 bases separated the two germline ends. The CDR3 is 13 residues long. Germline CDR1 reads MNHEY; CDR2 reads SMNVEV (reference sequence). The CDR3 region has the DNA TGTGCCAGCAGTTTAAGAGGAACCTACGAGCAGTACTTC. It is translated as CASSLRGTYEQYF.